Listed below are T cell receptor beta chains from one sample, sequenced in a study of T cell changes during pregnancy in multiple sclerosis. The data were produced by immunoSEQ multiplex PCR, yet TCRdb's version contains in-frame clones alone and is incomplete. The table has about 33,000 clones, approximately 90% seen once; the top ten hold approximately 3%. The source was CD4+ T cells from peripheral blood mononuclear cells, collected in the third trimester of pregnancy. These receptor sequences come from a female donor in good health, enrolled as a control in a pregnancy study. Both conserved end residues are part of each CDR3. Each record gives: V gene, D gene, J gene, clone size, CDR3 DNA, CDR3 protein. A D gene is named only where the DNA matches it firmly. Expanded clones get a size class; other rows say once, few or many, or leave the size out.

>TRBV18|TRBD1|TRBJ1-2|.
TGTGCCAGCTCCCCGGGGACAGGGACTGGCTACACCTTC
CASSPGTGTGYTF
>TRBV30|TRBD1|TRBJ1-6|.
TGTGCCTGGAGTTGGGACAGGGTGAAAGAGGGCTCCTATAATTCACCCCTCCACTTT
CAWSWDRVKEGSYNSPLHF
>TRBV6-6|.|TRBJ1-2|.
TGTGCCAGCAGTTACTCGACTTCGGTCTATGGCTACACCTTC
CASSYSTSVYGYTF
>TRBV6-6|TRBD2|TRBJ2-1|.
TGTGCCAGCAGGGAACCGGGACTAGCGGGGATTGAGTTCTTC
CASREPGLAGIEFF
>TRBV5-4|.|TRBJ1-3|.
TGTGCCAGCAGCTTGGGACTAAGTGGAAACACCATATATTTT
CASSLGLSGNTIYF
>TRBV7-2|TRBD1|TRBJ2-5|.
TGTGCCAGCAGCTTAACCGGGACAGGGTACCAAGAGACCCAGTACTTC
CASSLTGTGYQETQYF
>TRBV28|TRBD1|TRBJ1-2|.
TGTGCCAGCAGTCCCTACTACCGCGACAGGGACGATGGCTACACCTTC
CASSPYYRDRDDGYTF
>TRBV5-8|TRBD1|TRBJ1-2|.
TGTGCCAGCAGCTTGGCGACAGGGGTAAACTATGGCTACACCTTC
CASSLATGVNYGYTF
>TRBV13|.|TRBJ1-1|once
TGTGCCAGCAGCCTAAGGACAGTTGAAGCTTTCTTT
CASSLRTVEAFF
>TRBV4-1|TRBD2|TRBJ2-1|.
TGCGCCAGCAGCCAAGGTCGGACTAGCGGGGTGAACAATGAGCAGTTCTTC
CASSQGRTSGVNNEQFF
>TRBV16|.|TRBJ1-1|few
TGTGCCAGCAGTCAGATCGTGAACACTGAAGCTTTCTTT
CASSQIVNTEAFF
>TRBV2|TRBD2|TRBJ2-5|.
TGTGCCAGCAGTACTAGCGGGGTGTACCAAGAGACCCAGTACTTC
CASSTSGVYQETQYF
>TRBV2|.|TRBJ1-5|.
TGTGCCAGCATGGGGCTTCGGTCAGGGAATCAGCCCCAGCATTTT
CASMGLRSGNQPQHF
>TRBV6-5|.|TRBJ1-3|.
TGTGCCAGCATGGAGGGATCTGGAAACACCATATATTTT
CASMEGSGNTIYF
>TRBV10-1|.|TRBJ1-4|few
TGCGCCACCACGCAGACTATTAATGAAAAACTGTTTTTT
CATTQTINEKLFF
>TRBV29-1|TRBD1|TRBJ1-2|.
TGCAGCGTCCGATCCGGACAGGGGGACCTCTATGGCTACACCTTC
CSVRSGQGDLYGYTF
>TRBV7-2|.|TRBJ2-7|.
TGTGCCAGCAGCTTAGAATGGGGGCCGTACGAGCAGTACTTC
CASSLEWGPYEQYF
>TRBV10-2|TRBD1|TRBJ1-1|.
TGCGCCAGCAGTGATATAGGACAGGGGTCCACTGAAGCTTTCTTT
CASSDIGQGSTEAFF